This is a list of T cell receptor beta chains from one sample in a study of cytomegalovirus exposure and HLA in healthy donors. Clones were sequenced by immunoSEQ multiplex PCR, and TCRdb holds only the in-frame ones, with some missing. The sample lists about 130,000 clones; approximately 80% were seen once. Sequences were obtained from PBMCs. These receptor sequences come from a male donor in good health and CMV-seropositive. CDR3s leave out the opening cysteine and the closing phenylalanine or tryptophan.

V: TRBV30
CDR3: AVTSQLNTEAF

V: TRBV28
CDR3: ASRLDRANQPQH

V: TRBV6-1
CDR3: ASSESGGGNSPLH

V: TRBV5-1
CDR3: ASSLDRASGAILDTQY

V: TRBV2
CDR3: ASSAGLGAWKQF

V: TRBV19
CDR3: ASSIRTVSSGANVLT

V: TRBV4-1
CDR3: ASSQDGAGRSYEQY

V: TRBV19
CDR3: ASSTAGRNQPQH

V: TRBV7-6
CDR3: ASSLNLNQPQH

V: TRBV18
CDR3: ASSPVESSYNEQF

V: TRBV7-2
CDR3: ASSPHRGGSGNTIY

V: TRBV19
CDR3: ASSMGPYHTDTQY

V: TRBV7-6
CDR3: ASSRTPNYGYT

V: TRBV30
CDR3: AWSPGLGEETQY

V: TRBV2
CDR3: ASNPGPIYGYT

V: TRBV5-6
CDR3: ASSLRGAPQAF

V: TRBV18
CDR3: ASSPVDRNYEQY

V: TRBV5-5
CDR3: ASSLAATVNEQF

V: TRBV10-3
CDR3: AIRTGTFPYEQY

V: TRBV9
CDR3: ASSDGTDATNEKLF

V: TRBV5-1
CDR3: ASGQGRDYYDTGELF

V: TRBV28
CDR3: ASSHLGLAGDNEQF

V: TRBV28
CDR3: ASRASGTSGEYEQF

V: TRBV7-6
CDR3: ASSLRLGQGEDEQY

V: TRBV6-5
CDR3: ASSYDGHGNYGYT

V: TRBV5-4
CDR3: ASSLDLGPGRPQH

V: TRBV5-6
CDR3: ASSEAGVTGELF

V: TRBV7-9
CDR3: ASSPVLADTQY

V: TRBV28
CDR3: ASSLRQGWHGYT

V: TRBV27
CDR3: ASSHRTLNTDTQY

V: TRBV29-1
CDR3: SVDNSDRGGYGYT

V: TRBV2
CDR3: ASSFDRGYEQY

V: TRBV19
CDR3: ASSISSRNNEQF

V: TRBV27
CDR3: ASRDTSGRPYEQY

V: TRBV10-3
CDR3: AISGDTEAF

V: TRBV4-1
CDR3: ASGWGQGYTGELF

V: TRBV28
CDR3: ASSLTGTVQETQY

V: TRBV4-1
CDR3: ASSQERVANSPLH

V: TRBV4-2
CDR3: ASSQEGLAGSDTQY

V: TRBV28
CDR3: ASLEGQGLVRSNQPQH